This T cell receptor beta chain derives from a study of blood T cells in healthy people across ages. CDR1 and CDR2 from the germline V gene are MNHNY and SVGAGI (reference sequence). J gave up 8 bases and V 4 bases, and 3 bases lay outside the gene matches. The CDR3 consists of 14 residues. Primers used in a second PCR of about 6 to 11 cycles were a sample-barcoded 5' primer and a J-beta primer mix. Using its own MiXCR run on the 5' RACE reads, TCRdb lists one record per CDR3 protein. The data hold 1,300,000 or so distinct CDR3 sequences, with 55% to 75% observed a single time. The receptor was derived from a man aged 18 to 29 in good health. The gene calls are TRBV6-6 and TRBJ1-6, with TRBD1 identical over 9 bases. Sequenced: blood. CDR3 amino acids: CASSSRDRDSPLHF. CDR3 in DNA: TGTGCCAGCAGTTCCCGGGACAGGGATTCACCCCTCCACTTT.